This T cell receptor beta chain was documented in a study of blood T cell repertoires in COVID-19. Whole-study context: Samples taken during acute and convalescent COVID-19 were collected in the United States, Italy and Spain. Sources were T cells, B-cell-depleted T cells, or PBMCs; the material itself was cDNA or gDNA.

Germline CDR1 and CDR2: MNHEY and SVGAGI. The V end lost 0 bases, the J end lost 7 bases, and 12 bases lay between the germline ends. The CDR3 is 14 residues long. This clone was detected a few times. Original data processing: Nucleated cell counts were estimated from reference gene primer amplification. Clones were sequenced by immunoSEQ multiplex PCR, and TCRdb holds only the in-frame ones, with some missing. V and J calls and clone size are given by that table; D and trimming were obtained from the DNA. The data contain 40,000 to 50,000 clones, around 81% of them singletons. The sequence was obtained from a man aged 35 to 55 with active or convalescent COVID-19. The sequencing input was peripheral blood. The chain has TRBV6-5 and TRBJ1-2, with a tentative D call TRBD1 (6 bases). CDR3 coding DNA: TGTGCCAGCAGTTACTCGATGGGGGCGGGTGGCTACACCTTC. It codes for CASSYSMGAGGYTF.